These 2 T cell receptor beta chains were all obtained from the same sample, sequenced in a study of blood T cells in healthy people across ages. Primed by a sample-barcoded 5' primer and a J-beta primer mix, a second PCR proceeded for roughly 6 to 12 cycles. Using its own MiXCR run on the 5' RACE reads, TCRdb lists one record per CDR3 protein. The sample carries over 600,000 distinct CDR3 sequences, about half recorded once. Material: blood. The receptors come from an elderly man in good health.

This clonotype turned up a few times. The chain combines TRBV5-1 with TRBJ2-5, with 7 nucleotides matching TRBD1. V shed 0 bases, J shed 2 bases, and the junction held 16 bases outside the gene matches. The CDR3 extends over 19 amino acids. Germline V gene data show CDR1 as SGHRS and CDR2 as YFSETQ. The CDR3 sequence: CASSLAATGWSGSQETQYF. The CDR3 DNA reads TGCGCCAGCAGCTTGGCTGCGACAGGGTGGTCGGGTTCACAAGAGACCCAGTACTTC. The variable domain in full, completed from reference TRBV5-1 and TRBJ2-5, reads KAGVTQTPRYLIKTRGQQVTLSCSPISGHRSVSWYQQTPGQGLQFLFEYFSETQRNKGNFPGRFSGRQFSNSRSEMNVSTLELGDSALYLCASSLAATGWSGSQETQYFGPGTRLLVL.

The chain uses TRBV30 and TRBJ2-1; 11 nucleotides agree with TRBD2. CDR1 and CDR2 (germline): GTSNPN, SVGIG (reference sequence). V was pared by 6 bases and J by 9 bases, with 13 bases of the junction left unmatched. CDR3 length: 15 residues. The CDR3 bases are TGTGCCTGCTACGGGACTAGCGGACCCTGGGGTGAGCAGTTCTTC. Amino acid sequence: CACYGTSGPWGEQFF.